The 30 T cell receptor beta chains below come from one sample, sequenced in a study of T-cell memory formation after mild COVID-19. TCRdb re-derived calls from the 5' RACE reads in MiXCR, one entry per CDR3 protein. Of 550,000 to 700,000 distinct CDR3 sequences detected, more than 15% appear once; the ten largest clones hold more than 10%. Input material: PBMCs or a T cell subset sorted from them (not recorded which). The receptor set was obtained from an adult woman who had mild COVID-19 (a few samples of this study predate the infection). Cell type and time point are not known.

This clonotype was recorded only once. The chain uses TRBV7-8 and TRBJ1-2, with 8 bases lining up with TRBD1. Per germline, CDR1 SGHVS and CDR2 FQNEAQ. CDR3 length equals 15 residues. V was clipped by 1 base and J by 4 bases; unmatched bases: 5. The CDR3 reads CASSLDLGQGYGYTF. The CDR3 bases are TGTGCCAGCAGCTTAGATCTCGGACAGGGCTATGGCTACACCTTC.

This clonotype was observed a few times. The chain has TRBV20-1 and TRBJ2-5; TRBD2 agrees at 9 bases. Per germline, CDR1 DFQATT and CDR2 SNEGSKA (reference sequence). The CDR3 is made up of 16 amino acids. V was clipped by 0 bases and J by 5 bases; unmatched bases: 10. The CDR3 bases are TGCAGTGCTAGAGATTGGGGTAGCGGGAGAAAGGAGACCCAGTACTTC. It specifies CSARDWGSGRKETQYF.

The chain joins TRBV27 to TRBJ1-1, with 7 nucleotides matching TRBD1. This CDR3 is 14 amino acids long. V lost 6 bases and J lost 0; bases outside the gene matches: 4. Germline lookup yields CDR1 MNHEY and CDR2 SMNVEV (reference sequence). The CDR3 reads CASRAGQLNTEAFF. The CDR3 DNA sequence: TGTGCCAGCAGGGCGGGACAGCTGAACACTGAAGCTTTCTTT.

CDR3 amino acids: CASRASGTEQYF. The CDR3, as DNA: TGTGCCAGCAGGGCTAGCGGGACCGAGCAGTACTTC. This chain joins TRBV3-1 and TRBJ2-7, with TRBD2 matching over 9 bases. CDR1 and CDR2 from the germline V gene are LGHDT and YNNKEL (reference sequence). This CDR3 comprises 12 residues. The V and J ends lost 6 bases and 6 bases, in that order; junction bases with no gene match: 3.

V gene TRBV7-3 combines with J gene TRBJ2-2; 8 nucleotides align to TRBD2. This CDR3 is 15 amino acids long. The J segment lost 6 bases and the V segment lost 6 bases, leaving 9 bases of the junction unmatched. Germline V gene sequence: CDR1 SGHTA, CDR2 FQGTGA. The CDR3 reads CASRPSGGSAGELFF. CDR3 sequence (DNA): TGTGCCAGCAGACCATCGGGGGGGTCCGCCGGGGAGCTGTTTTTT. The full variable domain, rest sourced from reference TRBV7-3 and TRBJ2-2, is GAGVSQTPSNKVTEKGKYVELRCDPISGHTALYWYRQSLGQGPEFLIYFQGTGAADDSGLPNDRFFAVRPEGSVSTLKIQRTERGDSAVYLCASRPSGGSAGELFFGEGSRLTVL.

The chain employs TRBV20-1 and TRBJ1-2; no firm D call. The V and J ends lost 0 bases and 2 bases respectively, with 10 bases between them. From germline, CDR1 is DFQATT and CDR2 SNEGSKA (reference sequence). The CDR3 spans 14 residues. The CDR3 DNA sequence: TGCAGTGCTAGAGATTCGGCAGCCAACTATGGCTACACCTTC. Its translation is CSARDSAANYGYTF.

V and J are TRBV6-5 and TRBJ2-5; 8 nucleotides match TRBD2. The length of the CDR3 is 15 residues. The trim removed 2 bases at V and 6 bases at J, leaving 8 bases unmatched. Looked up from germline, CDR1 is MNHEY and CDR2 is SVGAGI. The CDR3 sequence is CASSYTITGGQTQYF. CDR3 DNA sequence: TGTGCCAGCAGTTACACAATAACGGGGGGGCAGACCCAGTACTTC.

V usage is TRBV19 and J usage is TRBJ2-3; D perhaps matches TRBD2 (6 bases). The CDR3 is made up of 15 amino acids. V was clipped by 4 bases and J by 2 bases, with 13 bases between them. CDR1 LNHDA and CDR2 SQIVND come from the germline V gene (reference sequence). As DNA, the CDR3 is TGTGCCAGTAGTAAGACGGGAGTGGTCACAGATACGCAGTATTTT. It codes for CASSKTGVVTDTQYF.

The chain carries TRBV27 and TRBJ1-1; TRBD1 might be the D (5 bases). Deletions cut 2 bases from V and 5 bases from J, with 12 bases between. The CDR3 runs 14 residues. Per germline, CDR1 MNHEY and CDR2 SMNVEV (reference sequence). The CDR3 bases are TGTGCCAGCAGTTTACAAGGGGATGGAACTGAAGCTTTCTTT. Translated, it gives CASSLQGDGTEAFF.

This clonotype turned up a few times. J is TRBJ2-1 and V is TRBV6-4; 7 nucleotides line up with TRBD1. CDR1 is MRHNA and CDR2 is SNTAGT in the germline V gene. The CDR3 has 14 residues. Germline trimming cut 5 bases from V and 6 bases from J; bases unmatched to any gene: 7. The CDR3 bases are TGTGCCAGCAGTAACTACGGACAGGCCAATGAGCAGTTCTTC. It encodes CASSNYGQANEQFF.

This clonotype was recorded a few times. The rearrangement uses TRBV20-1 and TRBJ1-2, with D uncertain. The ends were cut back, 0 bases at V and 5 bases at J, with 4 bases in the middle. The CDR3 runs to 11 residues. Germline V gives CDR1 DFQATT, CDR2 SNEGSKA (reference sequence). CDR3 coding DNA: TGCAGTGCTAGAGAAGGGTATGGCTACACCTTC. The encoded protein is CSAREGYGYTF.

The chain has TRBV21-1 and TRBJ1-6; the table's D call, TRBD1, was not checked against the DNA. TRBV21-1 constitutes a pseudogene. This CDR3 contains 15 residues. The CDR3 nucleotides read TGTGCCAGCAGCATTCGACAGGGGTGGGATTCACCCCTCCACTTT. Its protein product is CASSIRQGWDSPLHF.

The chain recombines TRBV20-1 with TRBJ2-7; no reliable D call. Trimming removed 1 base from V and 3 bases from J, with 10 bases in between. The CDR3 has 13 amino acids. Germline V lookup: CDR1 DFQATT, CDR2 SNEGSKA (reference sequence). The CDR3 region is CSARVSNHYEQYF. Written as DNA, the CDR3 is TGCAGTGCTAGAGTTTCAAACCACTACGAGCAGTACTTC.

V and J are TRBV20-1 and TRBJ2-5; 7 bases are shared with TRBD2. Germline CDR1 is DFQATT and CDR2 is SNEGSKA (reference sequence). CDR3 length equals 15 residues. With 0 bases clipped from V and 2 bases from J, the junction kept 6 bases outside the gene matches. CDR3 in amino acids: CSARDKSGKQETQYF. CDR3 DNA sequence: TGCAGTGCTAGAGATAAAAGCGGGAAGCAAGAGACCCAGTACTTC.

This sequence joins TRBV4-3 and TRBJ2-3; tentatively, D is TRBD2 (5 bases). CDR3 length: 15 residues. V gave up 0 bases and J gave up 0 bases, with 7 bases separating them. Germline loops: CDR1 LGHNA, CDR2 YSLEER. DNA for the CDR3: TGCGCCAGCAGCCAAGAAGCGGCTAGCACAGATACGCAGTATTTT. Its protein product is CASSQEAASTDTQYF.

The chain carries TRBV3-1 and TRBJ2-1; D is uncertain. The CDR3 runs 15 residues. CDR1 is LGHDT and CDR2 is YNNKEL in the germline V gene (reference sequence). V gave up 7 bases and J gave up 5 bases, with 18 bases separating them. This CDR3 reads CASMAVAQGHNEQFF. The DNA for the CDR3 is TGTGCCAGCATGGCCGTGGCCCAAGGCCACAATGAGCAGTTCTTC.

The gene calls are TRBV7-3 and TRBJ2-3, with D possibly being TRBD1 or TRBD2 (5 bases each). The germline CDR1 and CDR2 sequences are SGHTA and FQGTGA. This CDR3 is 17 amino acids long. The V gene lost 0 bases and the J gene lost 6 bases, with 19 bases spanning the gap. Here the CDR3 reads CASSLTSGPGNGDTQYF. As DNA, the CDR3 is TGTGCCAGCAGCTTAACCTCGGGACCCGGAAACGGGGATACGCAGTATTTT.

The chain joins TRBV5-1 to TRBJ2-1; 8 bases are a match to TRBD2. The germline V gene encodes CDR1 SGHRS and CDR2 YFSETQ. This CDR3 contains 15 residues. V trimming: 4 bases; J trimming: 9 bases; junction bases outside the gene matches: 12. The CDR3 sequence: CASSPSSAGASEQFF. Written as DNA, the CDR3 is TGCGCCAGCAGCCCGTCATCAGCGGGGGCAAGTGAGCAGTTCTTC. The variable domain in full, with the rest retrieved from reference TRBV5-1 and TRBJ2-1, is KAGVTQTPRYLIKTRGQQVTLSCSPISGHRSVSWYQQTPGQGLQFLFEYFSETQRNKGNFPGRFSGRQFSNSRSEMNVSTLELGDSALYLCASSPSSAGASEQFFGPGTRLTVL.

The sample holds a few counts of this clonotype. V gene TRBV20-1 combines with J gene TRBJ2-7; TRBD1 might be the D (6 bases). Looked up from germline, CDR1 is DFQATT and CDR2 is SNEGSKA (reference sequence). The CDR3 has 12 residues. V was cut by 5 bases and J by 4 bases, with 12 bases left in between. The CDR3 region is CSARRTEYEQYF. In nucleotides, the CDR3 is TGCAGTGCTCGGCGGACAGAGTACGAGCAGTACTTC.

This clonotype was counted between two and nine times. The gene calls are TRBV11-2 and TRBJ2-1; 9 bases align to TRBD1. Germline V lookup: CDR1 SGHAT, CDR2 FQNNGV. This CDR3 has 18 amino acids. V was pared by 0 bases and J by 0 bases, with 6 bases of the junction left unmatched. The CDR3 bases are TGTGCCAGCAGCTTAGAGGGGACAGGGATCTTCTCCTACAATGAGCAGTTCTTC. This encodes CASSLEGTGIFSYNEQFF. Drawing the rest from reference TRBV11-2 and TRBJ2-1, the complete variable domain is EAGVAQSPRYKIIEKRQSVAFWCNPISGHATLYWYQQILGQGPKLLIQFQNNGVVDDSQLPKDRFSAERLKGVDSTLKIQPAKLEDSAVYLCASSLEGTGIFSYNEQFFGPGTRLTVL.

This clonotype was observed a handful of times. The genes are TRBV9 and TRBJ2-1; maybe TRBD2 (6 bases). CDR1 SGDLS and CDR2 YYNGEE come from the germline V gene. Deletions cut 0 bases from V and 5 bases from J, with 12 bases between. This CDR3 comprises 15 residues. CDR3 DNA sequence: TGTGCCAGCAGCGTAGGGTCCGGGAGTAACAATGAGCAGTTCTTC. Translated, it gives CASSVGSGSNNEQFF.

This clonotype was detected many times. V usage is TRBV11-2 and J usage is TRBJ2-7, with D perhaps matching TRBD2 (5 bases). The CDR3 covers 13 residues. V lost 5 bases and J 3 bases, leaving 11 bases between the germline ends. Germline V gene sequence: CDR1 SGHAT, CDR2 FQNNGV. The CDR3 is CASSLGNNYEQYF. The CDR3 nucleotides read TGTGCCAGCAGCCTCGGGAATAACTACGAGCAGTACTTC.

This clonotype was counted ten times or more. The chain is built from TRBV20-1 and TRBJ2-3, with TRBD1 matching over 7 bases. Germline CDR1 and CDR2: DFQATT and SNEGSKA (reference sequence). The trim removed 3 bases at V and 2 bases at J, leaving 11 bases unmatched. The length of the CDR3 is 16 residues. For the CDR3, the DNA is TGCAGTGCTAGCGCTCCGGGACAGCTTTACACAGATACGCAGTATTTT. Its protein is CSASAPGQLYTDTQYF.

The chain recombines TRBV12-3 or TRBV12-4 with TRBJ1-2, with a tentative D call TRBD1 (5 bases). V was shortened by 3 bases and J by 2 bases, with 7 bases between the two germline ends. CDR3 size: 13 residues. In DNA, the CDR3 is TGTGCCAGCAGTTTCCGGACAAACTATGGCTACACCTTC. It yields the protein CASSFRTNYGYTF.

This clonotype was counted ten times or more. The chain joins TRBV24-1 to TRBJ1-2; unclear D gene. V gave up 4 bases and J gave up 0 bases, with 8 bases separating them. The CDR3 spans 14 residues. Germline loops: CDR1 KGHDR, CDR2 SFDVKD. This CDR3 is CATSDQASNYGYTF. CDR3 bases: TGTGCCACCAGTGACCAGGCCTCTAACTATGGCTACACCTTC.

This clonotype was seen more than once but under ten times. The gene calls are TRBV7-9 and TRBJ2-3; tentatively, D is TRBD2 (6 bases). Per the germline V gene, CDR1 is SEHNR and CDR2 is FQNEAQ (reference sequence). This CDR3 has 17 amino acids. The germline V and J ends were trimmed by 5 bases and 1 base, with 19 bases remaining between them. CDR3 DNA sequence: TGTGCCAGCAGCCAACTACCTGTAGCGGCAGGCACAGATACGCAGTATTTT. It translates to CASSQLPVAAGTDTQYF.

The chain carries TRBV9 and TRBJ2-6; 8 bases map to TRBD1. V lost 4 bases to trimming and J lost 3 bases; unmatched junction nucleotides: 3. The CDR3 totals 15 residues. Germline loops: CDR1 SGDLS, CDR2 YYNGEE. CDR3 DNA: TGTGCCAGCAGCCTCGACAGGGGTGGGGCCAACGTCCTGACTTTC. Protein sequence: CASSLDRGGANVLTF. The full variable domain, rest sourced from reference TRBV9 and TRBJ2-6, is DSGVTQTPKHLITATGQRVTLRCSPRSGDLSVYWYQQSLDQGLQFLIQYYNGEERAKGNILERFSAQQFPDLHSELNLSSLELGDSALYFCASSLDRGGANVLTFGAGSRLTVL.

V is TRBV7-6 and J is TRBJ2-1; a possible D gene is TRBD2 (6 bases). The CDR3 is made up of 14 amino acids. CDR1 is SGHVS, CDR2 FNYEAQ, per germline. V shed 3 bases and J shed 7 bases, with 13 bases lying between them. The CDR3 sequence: CASSLPGTANEQFF. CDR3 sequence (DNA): TGTGCCAGCAGCTTGCCCGGGACTGCTAATGAGCAGTTCTTC. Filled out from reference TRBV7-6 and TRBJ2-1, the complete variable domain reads GAGVSQSPRYKVTKRGQDVALRCDPISGHVSLYWYRQALGQGPEFLTYFNYEAQQDKSGLPNDRFSAERPEGSISTLTIQRTEQRDSAMYRCASSLPGTANEQFFGPGTRLTVL.

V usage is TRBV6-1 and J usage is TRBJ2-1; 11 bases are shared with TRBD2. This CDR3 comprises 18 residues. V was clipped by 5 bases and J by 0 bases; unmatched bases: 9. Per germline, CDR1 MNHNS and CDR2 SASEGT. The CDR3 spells CASSSLAGGPSSYNEQFF. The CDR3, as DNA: TGTGCCAGCAGTTCCCTAGCGGGGGGCCCAAGCTCCTACAATGAGCAGTTCTTC.

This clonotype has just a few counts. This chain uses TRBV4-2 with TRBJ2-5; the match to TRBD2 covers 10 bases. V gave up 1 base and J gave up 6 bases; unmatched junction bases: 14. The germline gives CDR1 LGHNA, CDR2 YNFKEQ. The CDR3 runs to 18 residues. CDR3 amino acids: CASSQGSEAGGPSKTQYF. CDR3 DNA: TGTGCCAGCAGCCAAGGATCGGAAGCGGGGGGGCCATCAAAGACCCAGTACTTC.